The entry that follows covers one T cell receptor beta chain sequence. Antigen unknown. This CDR3 region has 14 residues. The ends lost 5 bases at V and 3 bases at J; junction bases unmatched: 7. Germline lookup yields CDR1 SQVTM and CDR2 ANQGSEA. The data originate from a study of cytomegalovirus exposure and HLA in healthy donors. General observations from the study: Excluded: some indistinguishable V segments such as TRBV6-2 and TRBV6-3.

The PCR employed 60 Vbeta primers together with 13 Jbeta primers. TCRdb's table, derived via immunoSEQ multiplex PCR, lists solely in-frame clones and lacks some. The sample yields 90,000 to 100,000 clones, about 75% seen once. V and J are TRBV29-1 and TRBJ1-2; 9 nucleotides align to TRBD1. The sample consisted of PBMCs. The source of this sequence is a man aged 40-55 years in good health and CMV-seropositive. In nucleotides, the CDR3 is TGCAGCGTTCCCGTGACAGGGGGTGACTATGGCTACACCTTC. Its protein is CSVPVTGGDYGYTF.